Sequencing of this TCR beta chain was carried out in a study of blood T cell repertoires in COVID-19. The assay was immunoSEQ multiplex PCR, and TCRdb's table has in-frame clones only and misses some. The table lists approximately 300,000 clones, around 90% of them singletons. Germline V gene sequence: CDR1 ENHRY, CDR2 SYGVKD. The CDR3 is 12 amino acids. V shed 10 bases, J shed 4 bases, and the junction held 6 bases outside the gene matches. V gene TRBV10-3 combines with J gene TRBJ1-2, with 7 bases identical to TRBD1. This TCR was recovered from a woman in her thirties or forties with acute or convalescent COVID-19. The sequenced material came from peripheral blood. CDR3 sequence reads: CATRQGSYGYTF. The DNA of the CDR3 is TGTGCCACCAGACAGGGTAGCTATGGCTACACCTTC.